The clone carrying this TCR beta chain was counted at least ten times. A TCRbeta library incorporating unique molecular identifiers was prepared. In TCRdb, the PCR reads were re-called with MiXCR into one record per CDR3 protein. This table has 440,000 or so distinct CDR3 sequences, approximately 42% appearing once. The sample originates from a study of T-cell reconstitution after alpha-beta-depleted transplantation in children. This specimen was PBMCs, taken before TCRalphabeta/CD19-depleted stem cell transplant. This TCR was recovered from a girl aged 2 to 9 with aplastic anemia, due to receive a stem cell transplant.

CDR3 nucleotide sequence: TGCAGTGCCCCCAGGGGCGGCAATGAGCAGTTCTTC. It yields the protein CSAPRGGNEQFF. V gene TRBV20-1 combines with J gene TRBJ2-1; the D gene is possibly TRBD1 (6 bases). Germline values: CDR1 DFQATT, CDR2 SNEGSKA (reference sequence). The ends were cut back, 6 bases at V and 6 bases at J, with 12 bases in the middle. The CDR3 spans 12 residues.